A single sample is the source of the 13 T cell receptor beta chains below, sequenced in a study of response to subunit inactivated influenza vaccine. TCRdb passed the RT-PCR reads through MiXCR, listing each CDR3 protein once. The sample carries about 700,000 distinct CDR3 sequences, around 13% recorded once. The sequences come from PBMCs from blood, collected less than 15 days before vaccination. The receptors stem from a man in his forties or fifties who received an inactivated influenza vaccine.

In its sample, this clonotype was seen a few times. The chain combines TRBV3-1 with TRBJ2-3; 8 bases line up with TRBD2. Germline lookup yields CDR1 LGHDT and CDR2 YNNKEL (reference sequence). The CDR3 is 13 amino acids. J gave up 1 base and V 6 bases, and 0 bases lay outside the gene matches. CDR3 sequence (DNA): TGTGCCAGCAGACTAGCGGGCACAGATACGCAGTATTTT. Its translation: CASRLAGTDTQYF.

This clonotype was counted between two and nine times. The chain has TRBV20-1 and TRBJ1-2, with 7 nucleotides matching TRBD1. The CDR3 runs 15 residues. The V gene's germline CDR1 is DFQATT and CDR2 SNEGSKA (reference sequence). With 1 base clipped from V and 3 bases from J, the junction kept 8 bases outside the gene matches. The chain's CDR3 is CSARGLAGGYYGYTF. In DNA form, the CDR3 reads TGCAGTGCTAGAGGGCTGGCAGGGGGGTACTATGGCTACACCTTC.

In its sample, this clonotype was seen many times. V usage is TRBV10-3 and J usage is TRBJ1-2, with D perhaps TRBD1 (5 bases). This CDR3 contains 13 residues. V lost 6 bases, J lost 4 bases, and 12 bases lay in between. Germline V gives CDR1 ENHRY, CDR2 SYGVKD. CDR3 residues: CAIRDRDGYGYTF. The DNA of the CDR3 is TGTGCCATCAGGGACCGGGACGGCTATGGCTACACCTTC.

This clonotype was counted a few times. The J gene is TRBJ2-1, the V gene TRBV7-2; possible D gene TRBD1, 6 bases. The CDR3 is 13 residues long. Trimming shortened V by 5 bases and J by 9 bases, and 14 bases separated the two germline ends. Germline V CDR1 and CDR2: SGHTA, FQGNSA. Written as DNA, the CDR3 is TGTGCCAGCAGCGCCAACCAGGGGAGTGAGCAGTTCTTC. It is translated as CASSANQGSEQFF.

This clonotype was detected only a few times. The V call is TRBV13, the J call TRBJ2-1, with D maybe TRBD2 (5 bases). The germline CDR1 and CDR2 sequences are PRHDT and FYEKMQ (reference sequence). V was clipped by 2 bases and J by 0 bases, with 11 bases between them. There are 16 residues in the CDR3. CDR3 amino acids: CASSLLPGSSYNEQFF. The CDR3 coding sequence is TGTGCCAGCAGCTTATTGCCGGGAAGCTCCTACAATGAGCAGTTCTTC.

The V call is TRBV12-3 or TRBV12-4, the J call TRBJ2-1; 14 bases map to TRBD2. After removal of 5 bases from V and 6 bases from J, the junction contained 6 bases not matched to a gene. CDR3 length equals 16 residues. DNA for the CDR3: TGTGCCAGCAGTGGCCTGACTAGCGGGAGGGCCAATGAGCAGTTCTTC. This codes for CASSGLTSGRANEQFF.

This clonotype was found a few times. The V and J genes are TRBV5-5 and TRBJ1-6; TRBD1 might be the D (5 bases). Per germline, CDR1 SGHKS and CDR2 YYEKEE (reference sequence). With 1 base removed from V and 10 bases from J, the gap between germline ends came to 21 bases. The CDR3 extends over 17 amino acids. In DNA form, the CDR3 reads TGTGCCAGCAGCTTGTCCTCCGCGCCAGGGAGAGGATCACCCCTCCACTTT. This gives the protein CASSLSSAPGRGSPLHF.

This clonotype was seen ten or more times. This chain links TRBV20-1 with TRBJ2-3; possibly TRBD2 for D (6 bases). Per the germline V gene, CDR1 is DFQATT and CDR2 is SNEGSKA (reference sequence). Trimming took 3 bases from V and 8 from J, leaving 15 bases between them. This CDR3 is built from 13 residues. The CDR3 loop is CSASGSFIGTQYF. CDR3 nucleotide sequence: TGCAGTGCTAGCGGGAGTTTTATCGGTACGCAGTATTTT.

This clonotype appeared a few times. The CDR3 is CASSQVWPDLKETQYF. The CDR3 nucleotides are TGTGCCAGCAGCCAAGTCTGGCCAGATCTAAAAGAGACCCAGTACTTC. The J gene is TRBJ2-5, the V gene TRBV4-2; D unclear. The CDR3 has 16 residues. V was clipped by 1 base and J by 3 bases, with 15 bases between them. Germline V gene lookup returns CDR1 LGHNA and CDR2 YNFKEQ.

CDR3 bases: TGTGCCAGCAGCCAAGGCGAGGCTAGCAATAGAGAGACCCAGTACTTC. Protein product: CASSQGEASNRETQYF. The chain combines TRBV4-2 with TRBJ2-5; TRBD2 might be the D (5 bases). CDR1 and CDR2 from the germline V gene are LGHNA and YNFKEQ. Trimming stripped 1 base from V and 4 bases from J, with 16 bases between. This CDR3 contains 16 residues.

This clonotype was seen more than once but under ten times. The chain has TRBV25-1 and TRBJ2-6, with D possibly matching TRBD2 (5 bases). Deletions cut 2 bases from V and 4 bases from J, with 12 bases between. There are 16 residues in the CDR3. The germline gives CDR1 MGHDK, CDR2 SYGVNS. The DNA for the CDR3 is TGTGCCAGCAGTGAACCTGGGAGTCTGGGGGCCAACGTCCTGACTTTC. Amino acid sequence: CASSEPGSLGANVLTF.

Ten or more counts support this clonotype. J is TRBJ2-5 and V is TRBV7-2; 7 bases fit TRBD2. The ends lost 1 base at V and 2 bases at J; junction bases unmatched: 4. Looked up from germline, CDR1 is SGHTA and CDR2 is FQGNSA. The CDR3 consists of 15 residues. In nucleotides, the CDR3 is TGTGCCAGCAGCTTAGGGGGGGGAGGGCAAGAGACCCAGTACTTC. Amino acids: CASSLGGGGQETQYF.

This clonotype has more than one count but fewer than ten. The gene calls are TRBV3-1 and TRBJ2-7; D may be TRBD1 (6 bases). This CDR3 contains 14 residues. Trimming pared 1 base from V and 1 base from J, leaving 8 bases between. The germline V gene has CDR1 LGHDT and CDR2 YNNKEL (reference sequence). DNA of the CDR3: TGTGCCAGCAGCCAAGGGACAGCTTCCTACGAGCAGTACTTC. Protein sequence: CASSQGTASYEQYF.